This is a list of T cell receptor beta chains from one sample in a study of T cell responses to AZD1222 COVID-19 vaccine. Using immunoSEQ multiplex PCR, the repertoire was profiled, and TCRdb retains in-frame clones only, with some absent. The repertoire holds over 100,000 clones, with 75% to 90% as singletons. Here the sequenced sample was peripheral blood, taken on day 0 of AZD1222 vaccination. These receptors all come from an adult in good health. Both conserved end residues are trimmed from each CDR3. The D gene is left open where the match is weak.

j_gene: TRBJ2-1
v_gene: TRBV5-3
d_gene: TRBD2
CDR3aa: ASPVKERGRYNEQF

j_gene: TRBJ1-4
v_gene: TRBV1
d_gene: -
CDR3aa: TSTRGEATNEKLF

j_gene: TRBJ2-1
v_gene: TRBV5-1
d_gene: -
CDR3aa: ASSFVGGEQF

j_gene: TRBJ2-4
v_gene: TRBV18
d_gene: -
CDR3aa: ASSPLQGENIQY

j_gene: TRBJ1-2
v_gene: TRBV7-8
d_gene: TRBD1
CDR3aa: ASSQGTGGAWYGYT

j_gene: TRBJ1-4
v_gene: TRBV15
d_gene: -
CDR3aa: ATSRDPHGAGEKLF

j_gene: TRBJ2-1
v_gene: TRBV15
d_gene: -
CDR3aa: ATSREGRPHEQF

j_gene: TRBJ2-4
v_gene: TRBV6-6
d_gene: -
CDR3aa: ASSPSWSQILKDIQY

j_gene: TRBJ1-3
v_gene: TRBV7-6
d_gene: -
CDR3aa: ASSKLHSVGNTIY

j_gene: TRBJ1-2
v_gene: TRBV9
d_gene: TRBD1
CDR3aa: ASSRPDRGNYGYT

j_gene: TRBJ2-3
v_gene: TRBV19
d_gene: -
CDR3aa: ASSLGGGNKDTQY

j_gene: TRBJ2-3
v_gene: TRBV5-6
d_gene: -
CDR3aa: ASSRGASTDTQY

j_gene: TRBJ2-2
v_gene: TRBV5-4
d_gene: TRBD1
CDR3aa: ASSPKGQGSGITGELF

j_gene: TRBJ2-3
v_gene: TRBV5-1
d_gene: -
CDR3aa: ASSPGVGSQLFTDTQY

j_gene: TRBJ1-6
v_gene: TRBV18
d_gene: -
CDR3aa: ASSAGPLEKDSPLH

j_gene: TRBJ1-1
v_gene: TRBV12-3/TRBV12-4
d_gene: -
CDR3aa: ASSLTGAF

j_gene: TRBJ2-3
v_gene: TRBV15
d_gene: TRBD2
CDR3aa: ATSRDAGGLGTQY

j_gene: TRBJ1-2
v_gene: TRBV25-1
d_gene: TRBD1
CDR3aa: ASSESLRTGGGYT

j_gene: TRBJ1-2
v_gene: TRBV6-4
d_gene: -
CDR3aa: ASSEGSYGYT

j_gene: TRBJ2-7
v_gene: TRBV4-3
d_gene: -
CDR3aa: ASSQEHRSYEQY

j_gene: TRBJ2-7
v_gene: TRBV25-1
d_gene: -
CDR3aa: ASSEQQTYEQY

j_gene: TRBJ1-2
v_gene: TRBV7-2
d_gene: -
CDR3aa: ASSPPGPFDYGYT

j_gene: TRBJ1-1
v_gene: TRBV12-3/TRBV12-4
d_gene: -
CDR3aa: ASSSLRNTEAF

j_gene: TRBJ1-6
v_gene: TRBV3-1/TRBV3-2
d_gene: -
CDR3aa: ASSQESVQGPLH

j_gene: TRBJ1-2
v_gene: TRBV6-5
d_gene: -
CDR3aa: ASTHGHNYGYT

j_gene: TRBJ2-3
v_gene: TRBV9
d_gene: -
CDR3aa: ASSGVGGDTQY

j_gene: TRBJ1-1
v_gene: TRBV5-1
d_gene: -
CDR3aa: ASSLAVNGGAF

j_gene: TRBJ2-3
v_gene: TRBV21-1
d_gene: -
CDR3aa: ASSKESAARGTQY

j_gene: TRBJ2-5
v_gene: TRBV5-8
d_gene: TRBD2
CDR3aa: ASSRGLEGTQY

j_gene: TRBJ1-6
v_gene: TRBV18
d_gene: TRBD1
CDR3aa: ASSTRQGDSPLH

j_gene: TRBJ1-5
v_gene: TRBV24-1
d_gene: -
CDR3aa: ATSDSGQPQH

j_gene: TRBJ1-1
v_gene: TRBV18
d_gene: -
CDR3aa: ASSPREGTLNTEAF

j_gene: TRBJ1-5
v_gene: TRBV4-2
d_gene: TRBD1
CDR3aa: ASSHGTVSNQPQH

j_gene: TRBJ1-5
v_gene: TRBV29-1
d_gene: TRBD1
CDR3aa: SVDRGVEPQH

j_gene: TRBJ2-3
v_gene: TRBV7-9
d_gene: TRBD1
CDR3aa: ASSRRPGQKYTDTQY

j_gene: TRBJ1-1
v_gene: TRBV3-1/TRBV3-2
d_gene: -
CDR3aa: ASSQEFGRGDNTEAF

j_gene: TRBJ2-3
v_gene: TRBV4-1
d_gene: -
CDR3aa: ASSQAREDTQY

j_gene: TRBJ2-5
v_gene: TRBV6-5
d_gene: -
CDR3aa: ASSSKVENGGSQY

j_gene: TRBJ1-1
v_gene: TRBV7-8
d_gene: -
CDR3aa: ASSLMNTEAF

j_gene: TRBJ1-4
v_gene: TRBV7-8
d_gene: -
CDR3aa: ASSSAQGGFKKNEKLF

j_gene: TRBJ1-2
v_gene: TRBV9
d_gene: -
CDR3aa: ASTGVTLNYGYT

j_gene: TRBJ2-1
v_gene: TRBV12-3/TRBV12-4
d_gene: -
CDR3aa: ASSTVGEQF

j_gene: TRBJ1-1
v_gene: TRBV14
d_gene: -
CDR3aa: ASSQVGSMNTEAF

j_gene: TRBJ1-1
v_gene: TRBV12-3/TRBV12-4
d_gene: -
CDR3aa: ASSFGPPAF

j_gene: TRBJ1-2
v_gene: TRBV6-2/TRBV6-3
d_gene: TRBD1
CDR3aa: ASSPRQGGYT

j_gene: TRBJ2-1
v_gene: TRBV3-1/TRBV3-2
d_gene: TRBD2
CDR3aa: ASRPGGLYNEQF

j_gene: TRBJ1-1
v_gene: TRBV19
d_gene: -
CDR3aa: ASSKGDTLGNTEAF

j_gene: TRBJ1-1
v_gene: TRBV5-1
d_gene: -
CDR3aa: ASSLGWNTEAF

j_gene: TRBJ2-1
v_gene: TRBV7-2
d_gene: -
CDR3aa: ASSLVQGGGNEQF

j_gene: TRBJ2-5
v_gene: TRBV24-1
d_gene: TRBD2
CDR3aa: ATMRAGGETQY

j_gene: TRBJ1-2
v_gene: TRBV27
d_gene: -
CDR3aa: ASGPGTPNSYT

j_gene: TRBJ1-1
v_gene: TRBV19
d_gene: -
CDR3aa: ASSPISLVWEAF